This entry lists 28 T cell receptor beta chains sequenced from one sample in a study of identical twins. A single record per CDR3 protein comes from TCRdb applying MiXCR to the 5' RACE reads. The sample yields 650,000 to 800,000 distinct CDR3 sequences, less than 10% seen once. This sample also belongs to another study, concerning yellow fever vaccine responses in identical twins.

Material: PBMCs. These receptors originate from a woman aged 18-30 years in good health.

The chain employs TRBV10-3 and TRBJ2-5; D not certain. V was shortened by 0 bases and J by 4 bases, with 3 bases between the two germline ends. Germline assignment: CDR1 ENHRY and CDR2 SYGVKD. CDR3 length equals 12 residues. The CDR3 sequence is CAISESLETQYF. In DNA form, the CDR3 reads TGTGCCATCAGTGAGTCCTTAGAGACCCAGTACTTC.

This chain uses TRBV24-1 with TRBJ2-1, with TRBD2 identical over 15 bases. Germline CDR1 and CDR2: KGHDR and SFDVKD. V was pared by 1 base and J by 9 bases, with 6 bases of the junction left unmatched. There are 17 residues in the CDR3. The CDR3 DNA sequence: TGTGCCACCAGTGATTTTGGACTAGCGGGAGGGCCGTCTGAGCAGTTCTTC. Translation: CATSDFGLAGGPSEQFF.

The CDR3 is CASMNRDNYEQYF. The CDR3 coding sequence is TGTGCCAGCATGAACCGGGACAACTACGAGCAGTACTTC. This chain connects TRBV6-6 to TRBJ2-7, with D possibly TRBD1 on 6 matching bases. Germline CDR1 MNHNY, CDR2 SVGAGI (reference sequence). V lost 7 bases, J lost 3 bases, and 13 bases lay in between. The CDR3 totals 13 residues.

The chain joins TRBV5-1 to TRBJ2-3; 7 bases fit TRBD1. Germline V CDR1 and CDR2: SGHRS, YFSETQ. CDR3 length equals 15 residues. The V gene end was trimmed by 1 base and the J gene end by 1 base; junction bases not matched to a gene: 3. As DNA, the CDR3 is TGCGCCAGCAGCTTGTTCGGGACAGGCACAGATACGCAGTATTTT. Translating it yields CASSLFGTGTDTQYF.

This clonotype was recorded many times. The gene calls are TRBV12-3 or TRBV12-4 and TRBJ2-7; D uncertain. Between the trimmed V and J ends, which lost 3 bases and 2 bases, there was a span of 8 bases. The CDR3 totals 13 residues. The CDR3 nucleotides are TGTGCCAGCAGTTTGGATTGGGCCTACGAGCAGTACTTC. Translating gives CASSLDWAYEQYF.

The chain couples TRBV7-8 to TRBJ2-3; 10 bases are shared with TRBD2. The length of the CDR3 is 17 residues. Germline V gives CDR1 SGHVS, CDR2 FQNEAQ. Trimming took 5 bases from V and 4 from J; bases not matched to a gene: 12. The CDR3 nucleotides are TGTGCCAGCAGCACCCTTAAGACTAGCGGGTTGGCAGATACGCAGTATTTT. Protein product: CASSTLKTSGLADTQYF.

At least ten counts were recorded for this clonotype. As DNA, the CDR3 is TGTGCCAGCAGCCAAGAAGTCCGGGAGACCCAGTACTTC. Amino acid sequence: CASSQEVRETQYF. The V call is TRBV14, the J call TRBJ2-5; D gene ambiguous. CDR3 length: 13 amino acids. Trimming removed 0 bases at V and 5 bases at J, with 7 bases between. Germline assignment: CDR1 SGHDN and CDR2 FVKESK.

V and J are TRBV20-1 and TRBJ1-1, with 9 nucleotides matching TRBD1. CDR1 DFQATT and CDR2 SNEGSKA come from the germline V gene (reference sequence). The CDR3 runs to 17 residues. Trimming removed 0 bases from V and 0 bases from J; junction bases left unmatched: 8. Here the CDR3 reads CSARDPTRTGVNTEAFF. CDR3 nucleotide sequence: TGCAGTGCTAGAGATCCCACGCGGACAGGGGTGAACACTGAAGCTTTCTTT.

The chain employs TRBV28 and TRBJ2-1; 12 nucleotides agree with TRBD2. The CDR3 loop spans 15 amino acids. CDR1 is MDHEN and CDR2 is SYDVKM in the germline V gene. Unmatched junction bases numbered 9, after V lost 7 bases and J lost 8 bases. As DNA, the CDR3 is TGTGCCAGCAAGACCAGACTAGCGGGGGAGTATGAGCAGTTCTTC. The encoded protein is CASKTRLAGEYEQFF.

This clonotype was picked up a small number of times. This chain links TRBV11-2 with TRBJ2-2; D is undetermined. This CDR3 comprises 13 residues. Germline V gene data show CDR1 as SGHAT and CDR2 as FQNNGV. V was shortened by 4 bases and J by 4 bases, with 7 bases between the two germline ends. This CDR3 reads CASSSDLTGELFF. CDR3 DNA: TGTGCCAGCAGCTCGGACCTCACCGGGGAGCTGTTTTTT. The full variable domain, with the rest looked up from reference TRBV11-2 and TRBJ2-2, is EAGVAQSPRYKIIEKRQSVAFWCNPISGHATLYWYQQILGQGPKLLIQFQNNGVVDDSQLPKDRFSAERLKGVDSTLKIQPAKLEDSAVYLCASSSDLTGELFFGEGSRLTVL.

This clonotype came up many times. The rearrangement joins TRBV3-1 to TRBJ2-5; tentative D call: TRBD1 (6 bases). V was shortened by 3 bases and J by 2 bases, with 10 bases between the two germline ends. The CDR3 covers 14 residues. Germline values: CDR1 LGHDT, CDR2 YNNKEL (reference sequence). CDR3 loop: CASSQGASQETQYF. CDR3 in DNA: TGTGCCAGCAGCCAGGGGGCCTCGCAAGAGACCCAGTACTTC.

The chain joins TRBV7-9 to TRBJ1-2; 7 bases map to TRBD1. Germline V gives CDR1 SEHNR, CDR2 FQNEAQ (reference sequence). The V segment lost 2 bases and the J segment 4 bases; nucleotides outside the gene matches: 7. The CDR3 sequence is 15 residues long. The CDR3 reads CASSLLPGQAYGYTF. As DNA, the CDR3 is TGTGCCAGCAGCTTACTCCCCGGACAGGCCTATGGCTACACCTTC.

The chain links TRBV27 to TRBJ2-2, with no clear D. The germline V and J ends were trimmed by 5 bases and 0 bases, with 7 bases remaining between them. Germline V gene lookup returns CDR1 MNHEY and CDR2 SMNVEV (reference sequence). The CDR3 has 14 residues. The CDR3 DNA is TGTGCCAGCAGTCAGTACTCGAACACCGGGGAGCTGTTTTTT. Translated: CASSQYSNTGELFF.

The chain recombines TRBV11-2 with TRBJ1-4, with 9 bases matching TRBD1. There are 16 residues in the CDR3. J was trimmed by 8 bases and V by 0 bases; bases with no gene match: 7. Germline values: CDR1 SGHAT, CDR2 FQNNGV. CDR3 coding DNA: TGTGCCAGCAGCTTAGATCTCGCAGGGACAGGGGAAAAACTGTTTTTT. Its protein is CASSLDLAGTGEKLFF.

This chain joins TRBV6-2 or TRBV6-3 and TRBJ2-4; no clear D gene. Trimming removed 5 bases from V and 8 bases from J, with 7 bases in between. Looked up from germline, CDR1 is MNHEY and CDR2 is SVGEGT. This CDR3 comprises 11 residues. CDR3 sequence reads: CASSPRHIQYF. The CDR3 DNA sequence: TGTGCCAGCAGTCCCCGCCACATTCAGTACTTC.

In this sample, this clonotype turned up a few times. The chain joins TRBV20-1 to TRBJ2-7; D uncertain. The CDR3 contains 13 residues. V was pared by 6 bases and J by 1 base, with 13 bases between. Per the germline V gene, CDR1 is DFQATT and CDR2 is SNEGSKA (reference sequence). Here the CDR3 reads CSAPDGWSYEQYF. The CDR3 coding sequence is TGCAGTGCCCCCGACGGTTGGTCCTACGAGCAGTACTTC.

This clonotype was counted a few times. This chain links TRBV21-1 with TRBJ2-7; no DNA check was done on the table's D call, TRBD2. TRBV21-1 has pseudogene status. The CDR3 is 15 amino acids. The CDR3 DNA reads TGTGCCAACAATGAGCCTCTCCCCGACTACTACGAGCAGTACTTC. It yields the protein CANNEPLPDYYEQYF.

This clonotype has a count of ten or more. An end of the junction differs from the germline gene, which may be a read error. The CDR3 here is CASSLVLAGADTQYF. The CDR3 DNA reads as TGTGCCAGCAGCTTGGTGCTAGCGGGGGCGGATACGCAGTATTTT. The V call is TRBV5-1, the J call TRBJ2-3; 10 bases match TRBD2. Germline assignment: CDR1 SGHRS and CDR2 YFSETQ. The CDR3 extends over 15 amino acids. The variable domain in full, completed from reference TRBV5-1 and TRBJ2-3, reads KAGVTQTPRYLIKTRGQQVTLSCSPISGHRSVSWYQQTPGQGLQFLFEYFSETQRNKGNFPGRFSGRQFSNSRSEMNVSTLELGDSALYLCASSLVLAGADTQYFGPGTRLTVL.

The genes are TRBV6-2 or TRBV6-3 and TRBJ2-1; 8 bases map to TRBD2. This CDR3 contains 14 residues. From germline, CDR1 is MNHEY and CDR2 SVGEGT. Trimming cost V 2 bases and J 13 bases; bases outside gene matches: 10. This CDR3 reads CASSYTLSRTSQFF. In nucleotides, the CDR3 is TGTGCCAGCAGTTACACCCTTTCTCGGACTAGCCAGTTCTTC.

This sequence joins TRBV7-8 and TRBJ1-2; unclear D gene. Germline V gene sequence: CDR1 SGHVS, CDR2 FQNEAQ. This CDR3 region has 13 residues. Trimming shortened V by 5 bases and J by 1 base, and 8 bases separated the two germline ends. CDR3 in amino acids: CASSATYNYGYTF. CDR3 bases: TGTGCCAGCAGCGCGACTTATAACTATGGCTACACCTTC.

This clonotype has only a few counts. The chain carries TRBV3-1 and TRBJ2-1; TRBD2 matches 8 bases. The CDR3 extends over 15 amino acids. Unmatched junction bases numbered 8, after V lost 5 bases and J lost 5 bases. Looked up from germline, CDR1 is LGHDT and CDR2 is YNNKEL (reference sequence). The CDR3 reads CASSTSGGLHNEQFF. CDR3 DNA: TGTGCCAGCAGCACGAGCGGGGGCCTTCACAATGAGCAGTTCTTC.

The chain employs TRBV7-3 and TRBJ2-3; TRBD1 is a possible D gene (5 bases). CDR1 and CDR2 from the germline V gene are SGHTA and FQGTGA. This CDR3 region has 14 residues. V dropped 6 bases and J dropped 2 bases, with 12 bases sitting between them. The CDR3 nucleotides read TGTGCCAGCAGTTACGACAGATACACAGATACGCAGTATTTT. It yields the protein CASSYDRYTDTQYF.

This clonotype has a handful of counts. The V and J genes are TRBV5-6 and TRBJ1-1, with unresolved D. Germline lookup yields CDR1 SGHDT and CDR2 YYEEEE. The CDR3 is made up of 12 amino acids. The V gene lost 4 bases and the J gene lost 6 bases, with 10 bases spanning the gap. The CDR3 bases are TGTGCCAGCAGCCTCCTTGGGGCTGAAGCTTTCTTT. Translation: CASSLLGAEAFF.

Of note for this clonotype: A much more abundant neighbour one base away suggests this may be a read error. This chain uses TRBV5-1 with TRBJ2-4; 8 bases fit TRBD1. Germline lookup yields CDR1 SGHRS and CDR2 YFSETQ. This CDR3 comprises 16 residues. The CDR3 DNA reads as TGCGCCAGCAGCCCGACAGGGGCACTAGCCAAAAACATTCAGTGCTTC. The encoded protein is CASSPTGALAKNIQCF.

The CDR3 sequence: CATCARLAGGQSSYNEQFF. The DNA for the CDR3 is TGTGCCACCTGCGCGAGACTAGCGGGGGGCCAAAGCTCCTACAATGAGCAGTTCTTC. V gene TRBV3-1 combines with J gene TRBJ2-1; 13 bases agree with TRBD2. The germline CDR1 and CDR2 sequences are LGHDT and YNNKEL (reference sequence). This CDR3 is 19 amino acids long. V dropped 10 bases and J dropped 0; count of bases not matched to a gene: 15.

The table lists this clonotype with many counts. The chain employs TRBV7-9 and TRBJ2-2; D is possibly TRBD1 (6 bases). V lost 1 base and J 4 bases, leaving 7 bases between the germline ends. Germline values: CDR1 SEHNR, CDR2 FQNEAQ (reference sequence). This CDR3 has 14 amino acids. The CDR3, as DNA: TGTGCCAGCAGCTTAGACAGGGCCACCGGGGAGCTGTTTTTT. As protein: CASSLDRATGELFF.

The genes are TRBV28 and TRBJ1-4, with a possible D match to TRBD1 (6 bases). CDR1 and CDR2 (germline): MDHEN, SYDVKM. The CDR3 runs to 14 residues. Trimming stripped 6 bases from V and 6 bases from J, with 14 bases between. The CDR3 bases are TGTGCCAGCAGACACACCGGGGGCGATGAAAAACTGTTTTTT. Translating gives CASRHTGGDEKLFF.

This clonotype was found a few times. The V and J genes are TRBV20-1 and TRBJ1-1, with D possibly matching TRBD1 (6 bases). CDR1 and CDR2 (germline): DFQATT, SNEGSKA (reference sequence). The V gene lost 4 bases and the J gene lost 1 base, with 10 bases spanning the gap. There are 13 residues in the CDR3. CDR3 residues: CSAIRTENTEAFF. The DNA of the CDR3 is TGCAGTGCTATCAGGACAGAGAACACTGAAGCTTTCTTT.